The rows below give T cell receptor beta chains drawn from one sample of a study of T cell responses to AZD1222 COVID-19 vaccine. The protocol was immunoSEQ multiplex PCR, while the TCRdb copy is restricted to in-frame clones and leaves out a portion. The top ten hold less than 6% of the sample, which has about 150,000 clones, more than 70% seen once. The sample was peripheral blood, taken 28 days after the second AZD1222 dose. These receptors came from an adult who received the AZD1222 COVID-19 vaccine. The CDR3 runs from the conserved cysteine through the conserved F or W. The D gene is left open where the match is weak.

D	V	J	CDR3	DNA
.	TRBV5-5	TRBJ2-2	CASSLLQLANTGELFF	TGTGCCAGCAGCTTGCTCCAACTCGCGAACACCGGGGAGCTGTTTTTT
.	TRBV18	TRBJ2-2	CASSPQGFSGELFF	TGTGCCAGCTCACCACAGGGTTTCTCCGGGGAGCTGTTTTTT
.	TRBV5-1	TRBJ2-2	CASTETPITGELFF	TGCGCCAGCACCGAGACACCGATCACCGGGGAGCTGTTTTTT
TRBD2	TRBV19	TRBJ2-1	CASSQTTSGRGNEQFF	TGTGCCAGTAGCCAAACTACTAGCGGGAGGGGGAATGAGCAGTTCTTC
.	TRBV7-9	TRBJ2-5	CASSVVPQTQYF	TGTGCCAGCAGCGTGGTACCTCAGACCCAGTACTTC
.	TRBV28	TRBJ1-3	CASTLSPAGLSSGNTIYF	TGTGCCAGCACCCTAAGCCCTGCAGGCTTGAGCTCTGGAAACACCATATATTTT
TRBD2	TRBV27	TRBJ2-1	CASSELAGGYHEQFF	TGTGCCAGCAGTGAGCTAGCGGGAGGTTATCATGAGCAGTTCTTC
.	TRBV30	TRBJ2-3	CAWSVKGVGTDTQYF	TGTGCCTGGAGTGTAAAGGGTGTCGGGACAGATACGCAGTATTTT
.	TRBV21-1	TRBJ2-7	CASSTTGTGGYEQYF	TGTGCCAGCAGCACCACCGGGACCGGGGGCTACGAGCAGTACTTC
.	TRBV7-8	TRBJ2-5	CASSLVVGSETQYF	TGTGCCAGCAGCTTAGTAGTCGGGTCAGAGACCCAGTACTTC